These 17 T cell receptor beta chains were sequenced from one sample in a study of OX40 agonist ivuxolimab in advanced cancers. Profiling relied on immunoSEQ multiplex PCR, and the TCRdb table lists in-frame clones only, not all of them. Among nearly 95,000 clones, approximately 94% were seen once, and the ten largest hold roughly 2.6%. The sequences come from CD4+ or CD8+ T cells sorted from blood, collected in a trial of the OX40 agonist ivuxolimab. The receptors shown here come from an adult with an advanced solid tumor such as melanoma, head and neck, liver or kidney cancer.

This clone was detected only once. The chain recombines TRBV19 with TRBJ2-1; D remains ambiguous. The ends were cut back, 1 base at V and 2 bases at J, with 9 bases in the middle. Germline V gene sequence: CDR1 LNHDA, CDR2 SQIVND (reference sequence). The CDR3 extends over 15 amino acids. The CDR3 sequence: CASSIGLQTYNEQFF. For the CDR3, the DNA is TGTGCCAGTAGTATAGGACTTCAAACCTACAATGAGCAGTTCTTC.

J is TRBJ2-7 and V is TRBV5-5; D is possibly TRBD1 (5 bases). Trimming removed 0 bases at V and 3 bases at J, with 16 bases between. Germline V lookup: CDR1 SGHKS, CDR2 YYEKEE (reference sequence). The length of the CDR3 is 16 residues. This CDR3 is CASSLEQQGNYYEQYF. DNA for the CDR3: TGTGCCAGCAGCTTGGAGCAGCAGGGAAACTACTACGAGCAGTACTTC.

The V call is TRBV30, the J call TRBJ1-2; no clear D. The CDR3 has 13 residues. Trimming stripped 0 bases from V and 6 bases from J, with 11 bases between. Germline CDR1 GTSNPN, CDR2 SVGIG (reference sequence). CDR3 sequence (DNA): TGTGCCTGGAGTGTCACGGTCTTCAATGGCTACACCTTC. It codes for CAWSVTVFNGYTF.

The chain recombines TRBV28 with TRBJ2-7, with D possibly matching TRBD2 (5 bases). Germline V gives CDR1 MDHEN, CDR2 SYDVKM. The CDR3 loop spans 18 amino acids. Trimming took 3 bases from V and 6 from J, leaving 27 bases between them. CDR3 protein: CASSLVADLASPAGEQYF. Written as DNA, the CDR3 is TGTGCCAGCAGTTTGGTCGCGGACCTTGCCTCCCCGGCGGGCGAGCAGTACTTC.

The J gene is TRBJ1-2, the V gene TRBV7-8; D unresolved. The V gene's germline CDR1 is SGHVS and CDR2 FQNEAQ. V was clipped by 1 base and J by 6 bases, with 9 bases between them. The CDR3 runs to 13 residues. CDR3 amino acids: CASSLEGRHGYTF. CDR3 bases: TGTGCCAGCAGCTTAGAAGGGCGCCATGGCTACACCTTC.

The chain has TRBV27 and TRBJ2-5; D tentatively reads TRBD1 or TRBD2 (6 bases each). The CDR3 runs to 13 residues. Germline-derived CDR1 and CDR2 are MNHEY and SMNVEV (reference sequence). With 6 bases removed from V and 5 bases from J, the gap between germline ends came to 13 bases. In DNA form, the CDR3 reads TGTGCCAGCAGGAGGGGGGCCCGGGAGACCCAGTACTTC. Its protein product is CASRRGARETQYF.

This chain connects TRBV19 to TRBJ2-1, with a weak D call TRBD2 (5 bases). In germline, CDR1 is LNHDA, CDR2 SQIVND (reference sequence). This CDR3 has 13 amino acids. Trimming cost V 6 bases and J 4 bases, with 10 bases left between them. CDR3 DNA: TGTGCCAGTAGGCCCGGAGGTTACAATGAGCAGTTCTTC. Protein sequence: CASRPGGYNEQFF.

The rearrangement uses TRBV27 and TRBJ1-1; D unresolved. Trimming pared 3 bases from V and 5 bases from J, leaving 10 bases between. The CDR3 totals 13 residues. Germline lookup yields CDR1 MNHEY and CDR2 SMNVEV (reference sequence). The CDR3 here is CASSLGSLTEAFF. CDR3 in DNA: TGTGCCAGCAGTTTGGGGAGTTTGACTGAAGCTTTCTTT.

The V and J genes are TRBV27 and TRBJ2-2; the match to TRBD2 covers 9 bases. The trim removed 0 bases at V and 5 bases at J, leaving 7 bases unmatched. Germline V gene sequence: CDR1 MNHEY, CDR2 SMNVEV (reference sequence). The CDR3 contains 17 residues. The chain's CDR3 is CASSLSASGGYTGELFF. CDR3 in DNA: TGTGCCAGCAGTTTATCGGCCAGCGGGGGGTATACCGGGGAGCTGTTTTTT.

The chain employs TRBV11-2 and TRBJ2-4, with TRBD1 identical over 7 bases. The CDR3 totals 12 residues. The germline V gene encodes CDR1 SGHAT and CDR2 FQNNGV. The V gene end was trimmed by 3 bases and the J gene end by 8 bases; junction bases not matched to a gene: 1. The CDR3 nucleotides read TGTGCCAGCAGCTTCGACAGGGACATTCAGTACTTC. It specifies CASSFDRDIQYF.

This clone was recorded once. The chain joins TRBV14 to TRBJ2-3; D is possibly TRBD1 (5 bases). This CDR3 spans 16 amino acids. With 4 bases removed from V and 2 bases from J, the gap between germline ends came to 16 bases. CDR1 is SGHDN, CDR2 FVKESK, per germline. In DNA form, the CDR3 reads TGTGCCAGCAGCCCCAAAATACAGGTGGTCACAGATACGCAGTATTTT. Its protein product is CASSPKIQVVTDTQYF.

The CDR3 loop reads CASSLSTSQPQHF. Here the CDR3 DNA reads TGTGCCAGCAGTTTATCGACGAGTCAGCCCCAGCATTTT. J is TRBJ1-5 and V is TRBV27, with D unresolved. Trimming stripped 0 bases from V and 6 bases from J, with 6 bases between. The CDR3 totals 13 residues. The germline gives CDR1 MNHEY, CDR2 SMNVEV (reference sequence).

The rearrangement links TRBV2 to TRBJ2-7; D possibly corresponds to TRBD2 (6 bases). V lost 3 bases and J 2 bases, leaving 11 bases between the germline ends. Germline V lookup: CDR1 SNHLY, CDR2 FYNNEI. The CDR3 has 14 amino acids. CDR3 DNA: TGTGCCAGCAGTGACCCGGGAGTCACCTACGAGCAGTACTTC. This gives the protein CASSDPGVTYEQYF. The full variable domain, in which reference TRBV2 and TRBJ2-7 provide the parts outside the CDR3, is EPEVTQTPSHQVTQMGQEVILRCVPISNHLYFYWYRQILGQKVEFLVSFYNNEISEKSEIFDDQFSVERPDGSNFTLKIRSTKLEDSAMYFCASSDPGVTYEQYFGPGTRLTVT.

This chain joins TRBV2 and TRBJ2-5; the match to TRBD2 covers 13 bases. V lost 5 bases, J lost 4 bases, and 10 bases stayed unmatched. Looked up from germline, CDR1 is SNHLY and CDR2 is FYNNEI. This CDR3 is built from 17 residues. Written as DNA, the CDR3 is TGTGCCAGCAGTTATTCCGGGACTAGCGGGGAAGGAGAGACCCAGTACTTC. This encodes CASSYSGTSGEGETQYF.

The chain has TRBV6-1 and TRBJ2-3; possibly TRBD2 for D (7 bases). Germline CDR1 MNHNS, CDR2 SASEGT. Between the trimmed V and J ends, which lost 0 bases and 7 bases, there was a span of 14 bases. The CDR3 runs to 15 residues. The CDR3 bases are TGTGCCAGCAGTGAAGCTGGGCGGGGGCAACATACGCAGTATTTT. Its protein product is CASSEAGRGQHTQYF.

The V gene is TRBV10-1, the J gene TRBJ2-5; D gene ambiguous. The germline V gene encodes CDR1 WNHNN and CDR2 SYGVQD (reference sequence). The CDR3 extends over 14 amino acids. V was pared by 3 bases and J by 6 bases, with 14 bases between. CDR3 DNA: TGCGCCAGCAGTGAAGGTCCAGCCGGAAAGACCCAGTACTTC. This gives the protein CASSEGPAGKTQYF.

The V call is TRBV5-4, the J call TRBJ2-3; 7 nucleotides line up with TRBD2. There are 14 residues in the CDR3. CDR1 is SGHNT and CDR2 is YYREEE in the germline V gene (reference sequence). Trimming at V came to 4 bases and at J to 2 bases, leaving 4 bases not matched to a gene. CDR3 bases: TGTGCCAGCAGCCGGAGCGGGAACACAGATACGCAGTATTTT. Protein: CASSRSGNTDTQYF.